Below, 23 T cell receptor beta chains from the same sample are listed, as sequenced in a study of blood T cell repertoires in COVID-19. The data were produced by immunoSEQ multiplex PCR, yet TCRdb's version contains in-frame clones alone and is incomplete. The sample lists 170,000 or so clones; about 86% were seen once. Input material: peripheral blood. The receptors derive from a man aged 50 to 60 with active or convalescent COVID-19.

The chain joins TRBV6-6 to TRBJ1-3, with TRBD1 matching 8 bases. CDR1 and CDR2 (germline): MNHNY, SVGAGI (reference sequence). With V trimmed by 5 bases and J by 2 bases, 5 bases remained unmatched. This CDR3 contains 15 residues. The DNA of the CDR3 is TGTGCCAGCAGTCCCGCCAGGGGGCCTGGAAACACCATATATTTT. It encodes CASSPARGPGNTIYF.

The V call is TRBV19, the J call TRBJ1-4; TRBD1 is a possible D gene (6 bases). The CDR3 has 14 residues. Trimming took off 6 bases at V and 2 bases at J, with 10 bases between the two ends. CDR1 is LNHDA and CDR2 is SQIVND in the germline V gene (reference sequence). The CDR3 coding sequence is TGTGCCAGTAGCCCTACAGGGACTAATGAAAAACTGTTTTTT. It yields the protein CASSPTGTNEKLFF.

V and J are TRBV12-3 or TRBV12-4 and TRBJ1-1, with a weak D call TRBD1 (5 bases). Trimming removed 5 bases from V and 4 bases from J, with 8 bases in between. The CDR3 spans 12 residues. The CDR3 DNA follows: TGTGCCAGCAGTGACAGAGGCACTGAAGCTTTCTTT. Translating it yields CASSDRGTEAFF.

Relative to its sample, this clone is large. The genes are TRBV5-1 and TRBJ1-1; 7 bases match TRBD1. The CDR3 length is 18 residues. V shed 4 bases, J shed 6 bases, and the junction held 21 bases outside the gene matches. Per the germline V gene, CDR1 is SGHRS and CDR2 is YFSETQ. DNA for the CDR3: TGCGCCAGCAGCCCAATCTTTGACCCCGAACAGGGGACCCCTGAAGCTTTCTTT. This sequence encodes CASSPIFDPEQGTPEAFF.

This clone showed up just a few times. The CDR3 coding sequence is TGTGCCAGCAGCTTGGGCGGAGAGGTTGGCAATCAGCCCCAGCATTTT. The encoded protein is CASSLGGEVGNQPQHF. The rearrangement joins TRBV5-4 to TRBJ1-5; D remains unclear. Looked up from germline, CDR1 is SGHNT and CDR2 is YYREEE (reference sequence). V was clipped by 0 bases and J by 2 bases, with 12 bases between them. The CDR3 covers 16 residues.

The chain employs TRBV6-1 and TRBJ2-5, with TRBD1 as a possible D gene (5 bases). CDR3 length: 14 residues. Germline values: CDR1 MNHNS, CDR2 SASEGT. The V end was cut by 1 base, the J end by 2 bases, with 8 bases between. The DNA of the CDR3 is TGTGCCAGCAGTGAAGGGACATCACAAGAGACCCAGTACTTC. This gives the protein CASSEGTSQETQYF.

The chain couples TRBV19 to TRBJ2-7; TRBD1 agrees at 7 bases. CDR1 and CDR2 from the germline V gene are LNHDA and SQIVND (reference sequence). V was pared by 7 bases and J by 2 bases, with 11 bases of the junction left unmatched. The CDR3 contains 15 residues. The CDR3, as DNA: TGTGCCAGTACCCCCTCTAGCCAGGGGGCCTACGAGCAGTACTTC. It encodes CASTPSSQGAYEQYF. The variable domain in full, completed from reference TRBV19 and TRBJ2-7, reads DGGITQSPKYLFRKEGQNVTLSCEQNLNHDAMYWYRQDPGQGLRLIYYSQIVNDFQKGDIAEGYSVSREKKESFPLTVTSAQKNPTAFYLCASTPSSQGAYEQYFGPGTRLTVT.

This clone was recorded a few times. The chain couples TRBV27 to TRBJ2-7, with TRBD2 matching 12 bases. Germline V gives CDR1 MNHEY, CDR2 SMNVEV (reference sequence). The CDR3 is 15 residues long. V was pared by 5 bases and J by 2 bases, with 4 bases of the junction left unmatched. In nucleotides, the CDR3 is TGTGCCAGCAGTCCGAGGACTAGCGGGGCCTACGAGCAGTACTTC. Its translation: CASSPRTSGAYEQYF.

The genes are TRBV10-3 and TRBJ2-1; D possibly corresponds to TRBD1 (6 bases). Per germline, CDR1 ENHRY and CDR2 SYGVKD. The CDR3 length is 16 residues. The V and J ends lost 3 bases and 7 bases respectively, with 19 bases between them. CDR3 sequence reads: CAISESSRGTKNEQFF. The CDR3 DNA is TGTGCCATCAGTGAATCTAGCAGGGGTACTAAAAATGAGCAGTTCTTC.

The chain links TRBV7-2 to TRBJ1-1; the D gene is possibly TRBD1 (5 bases). In germline, CDR1 is SGHTA, CDR2 FQGNSA. V gave up 0 bases and J gave up 4 bases, with 21 bases separating them. This CDR3 has 18 residues. CDR3 in DNA: TGTGCCAGCAGCTTAGCGCAGAAAAAGGGGCGGGATGGCACTGAAGCTTTCTTT. Amino acid sequence: CASSLAQKKGRDGTEAFF.

The CDR3 is CASSLGLAGGVDTGELFF. The CDR3 region has the DNA TGTGCCAGCAGCCTCGGACTAGCGGGAGGAGTGGACACCGGGGAGCTGTTTTTT. The genes are TRBV3-1 (or the pseudogene TRBV3-2) and TRBJ2-2; 14 nucleotides agree with TRBD2. The CDR3 length is 18 residues. Germline trimming cut 4 bases from V and 3 bases from J; bases unmatched to any gene: 7. Looked up from germline, CDR1 is LGHDT and CDR2 is YNNKEL (reference sequence).

The rearrangement joins TRBV7-2 to TRBJ1-3; 9 bases match TRBD1. Germline CDR1 SGHTA, CDR2 FQGNSA. Losses at the gene ends were 3 bases for V and 1 base for J; bases not matched to a gene: 10. This CDR3 has 18 amino acids. The CDR3 DNA follows: TGTGCCAGCAGCTTGGGGACCTACAGGGGGCGATCTGGAAACACCATATATTTT. This gives the protein CASSLGTYRGRSGNTIYF.

The chain couples TRBV5-5 to TRBJ2-1, with 9 nucleotides matching TRBD1. V was clipped by 6 bases and J by 2 bases; unmatched bases: 6. Germline V lookup: CDR1 SGHKS, CDR2 YYEKEE (reference sequence). The CDR3 length is 15 residues. The CDR3 coding sequence is TGTGCCAGCACTCAGGGGACAGGGACCTACAATGAGCAGTTCTTC. Protein sequence: CASTQGTGTYNEQFF.

Of note for this clone: Relative to the germline gene, one junction end is altered; a read error may explain this. This chain uses TRBV7-7 with TRBJ2-1; 11 bases fit TRBD2. CDR3 size: 19 residues. Germline CDR1 is SSHAT and CDR2 is FNYEAQ (reference sequence). The CDR3, as DNA: TGTGCTAGCAGCTTAGCGGGACTAGCGGCCGAAAAACCCTACAATGAGCAGTTCTTC. Its translation: CASSLAGLAAEKPYNEQFF. The entire variable domain, with the rest obtained from reference TRBV7-7 and TRBJ2-1, is as follows: GAGVSQSPRYKVTKRGQDVTLRCDPISSHATLYWYQQALGQGPEFLTYFNYEAQPDKSGLPSDRFSAERPEGSISTLTIQRTEQRDSAMYRCASSLAGLAAEKPYNEQFFGPGTRLTVL.

The rearrangement links TRBV7-3 to TRBJ1-6; TRBD1 might be the D (5 bases). CDR1 is SGHTA, CDR2 FQGTGA, per germline. The CDR3 contains 13 residues. V shed 3 bases and J shed 8 bases, with 8 bases lying between them. In nucleotides, the CDR3 is TGTGCCAGCAGCTTGGGGCCGGATTCACCCCTCCACTTT. This codes for CASSLGPDSPLHF.

J is TRBJ2-3 and V is TRBV3-1 (or the pseudogene TRBV3-2), with 11 bases matching TRBD2. The trim removed 4 bases at V and 8 bases at J, leaving 8 bases unmatched. There are 15 residues in the CDR3. CDR1 and CDR2 (germline): LGHDT, YNNKEL (reference sequence). DNA of the CDR3: TGTGCCAGCAGCCTGACTAGCGGGGTGGTTGGTACGCAGTATTTT. Translated, it gives CASSLTSGVVGTQYF.

This clone showed up just once. The chain employs TRBV11-1 and TRBJ2-6, with 7 bases lining up with TRBD2. The CDR3 is 16 residues long. The ends lost 3 bases at V and 0 bases at J; junction bases unmatched: 2. The germline V gene has CDR1 SGHAT and CDR2 FQDESV (reference sequence). The chain's CDR3 is CASSFLAASGANVLTF. DNA of the CDR3: TGTGCCAGCAGCTTTCTAGCGGCCTCTGGGGCCAACGTCCTGACTTTC.

This clone was observed a few times. This sequence joins TRBV9 and TRBJ2-7; 9 nucleotides line up with TRBD1. The CDR3 has 15 residues. The junction had 8 bases not matched to a gene; V was cut back by 2 bases and J by 5 bases. Germline V gene data show CDR1 as SGDLS and CDR2 as YYNGEE. CDR3 sequence reads: CASSVLGTGRNEQYF. CDR3 DNA: TGTGCCAGCAGCGTCCTCGGGACAGGGCGGAACGAGCAGTACTTC.

The chain carries TRBV10-2 and TRBJ2-5; D unresolved. Trimming removed 3 bases at V and 7 bases at J, with 12 bases between. Germline CDR1 is WSHSY and CDR2 is SAAADI. This CDR3 comprises 13 residues. This chain's CDR3 is CASSDRSYRTQYF. CDR3 coding DNA: TGCGCCAGCAGTGATCGGTCTTACAGGACCCAGTACTTC.

The chain links TRBV18 to TRBJ1-3; D unclear. The germline gives CDR1 KGHSH, CDR2 LQKENI. The CDR3 has 18 residues. V shed 1 base and J shed 0 bases, with 16 bases lying between them. CDR3 sequence: CASSPLRPAPSSGNTIYF. In DNA form, the CDR3 reads TGTGCCAGCTCACCACTCCGGCCAGCGCCGAGCTCTGGAAACACCATATATTTT.

V and J are TRBV30 and TRBJ1-4; possibly TRBD1 for D (5 bases). The CDR3 runs 12 residues. The germline V gene has CDR1 GTSNPN and CDR2 SVGIG (reference sequence). V dropped 0 bases and J dropped 8 bases, with 7 bases sitting between them. CDR3 DNA: TGTGCCTGGAGTGTCCAGGGAGAAAAACTGTTTTTT. Translated: CAWSVQGEKLFF. Filled out from reference TRBV30 and TRBJ1-4, the complete variable domain reads SQTIHQWPATLVQPVGSPLSLECTVEGTSNPNLYWYRQAAGRGLQLLFYSVGIGQISSEVPQNLSASRPQDRQFILSSKKLLLSDSGFYLCAWSVQGEKLFFGSGTQLSVL.

A note on this clone: A read error may produce the germline difference seen at one junction end. The gene calls are TRBV6-5 and TRBJ1-5; D remains ambiguous. The CDR3 has 15 residues. CDR1 and CDR2 (germline): MNHEY, SVGAGI. CDR3 residues: CASSSLDRSYQPQHF. The DNA of the CDR3 is TGTGCCAGCAGTTCTCTTGACCGTAGCTATCAGCCCCAGCATTTT.

This chain joins TRBV7-9 and TRBJ2-1, with 12 bases lining up with TRBD2. The CDR3 is made up of 15 amino acids. V gave up 3 bases and J gave up 10 bases; unmatched junction bases: 7. The germline V gene has CDR1 SEHNR and CDR2 FQNEAQ (reference sequence). The DNA for the CDR3 is TGTGCCAGCAGCTTTTTGACTAGCGGGGGTGGGGAGCAGTTCTTC. Its protein product is CASSFLTSGGGEQFF.